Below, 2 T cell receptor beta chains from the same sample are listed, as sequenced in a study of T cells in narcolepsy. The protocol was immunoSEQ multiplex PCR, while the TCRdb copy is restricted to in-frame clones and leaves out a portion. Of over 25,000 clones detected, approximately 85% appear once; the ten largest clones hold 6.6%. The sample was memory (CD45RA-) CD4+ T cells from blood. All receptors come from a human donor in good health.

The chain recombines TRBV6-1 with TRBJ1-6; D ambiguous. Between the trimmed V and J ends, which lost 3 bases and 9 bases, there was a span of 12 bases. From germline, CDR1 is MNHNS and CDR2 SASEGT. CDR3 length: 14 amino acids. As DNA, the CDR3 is TGTGCCAGCAGTGAGATGGCGACTGGTTCACCCCTCCACTTT. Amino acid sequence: CASSEMATGSPLHF.

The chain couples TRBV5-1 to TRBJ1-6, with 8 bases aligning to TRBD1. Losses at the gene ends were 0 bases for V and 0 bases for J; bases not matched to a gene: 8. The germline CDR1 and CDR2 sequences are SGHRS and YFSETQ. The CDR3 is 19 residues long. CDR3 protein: CASSLAGTGRSSYNSPLHF. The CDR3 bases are TGCGCCAGCAGCTTGGCCGGGACAGGCAGGAGCTCCTATAATTCACCCCTCCACTTT. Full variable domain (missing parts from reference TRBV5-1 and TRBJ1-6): KAGVTQTPRYLIKTRGQQVTLSCSPISGHRSVSWYQQTPGQGLQFLFEYFSETQRNKGNFPGRFSGRQFSNSRSEMNVSTLELGDSALYLCASSLAGTGRSSYNSPLHFGNGTRLTVT.